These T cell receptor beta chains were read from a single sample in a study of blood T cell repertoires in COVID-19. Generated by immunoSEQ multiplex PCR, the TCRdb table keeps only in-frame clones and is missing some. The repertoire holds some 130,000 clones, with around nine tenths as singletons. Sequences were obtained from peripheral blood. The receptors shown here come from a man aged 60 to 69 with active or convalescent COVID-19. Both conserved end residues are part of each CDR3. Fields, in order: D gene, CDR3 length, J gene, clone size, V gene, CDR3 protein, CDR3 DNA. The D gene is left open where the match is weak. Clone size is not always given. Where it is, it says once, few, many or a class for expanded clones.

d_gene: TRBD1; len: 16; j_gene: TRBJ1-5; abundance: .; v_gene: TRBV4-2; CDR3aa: CASSQVDRGINQPQHF; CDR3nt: TGTGCCAGCAGCCAAGTTGACAGGGGGATCAATCAGCCCCAGCATTTT
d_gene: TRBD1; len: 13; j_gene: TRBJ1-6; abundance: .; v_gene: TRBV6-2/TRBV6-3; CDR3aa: CASSRTGGSPLHF; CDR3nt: TGTGCCAGCAGTAGGACAGGGGGCTCACCCCTCCACTTT
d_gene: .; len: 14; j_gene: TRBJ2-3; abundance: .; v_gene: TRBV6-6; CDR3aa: CASSHGLDTDTQYF; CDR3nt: TGTGCCAGCAGTCACGGACTGGACACAGATACGCAGTATTTT
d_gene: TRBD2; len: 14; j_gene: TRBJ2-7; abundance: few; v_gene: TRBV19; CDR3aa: CASQPTSGIYEQYF; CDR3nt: TGTGCCAGTCAGCCGACTAGCGGGATCTACGAGCAGTACTTC
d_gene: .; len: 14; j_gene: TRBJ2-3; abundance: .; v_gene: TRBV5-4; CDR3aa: CASSSGGGTDTQYF; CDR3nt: TGTGCCAGCAGCTCCGGAGGGGGCACAGATACGCAGTATTTT
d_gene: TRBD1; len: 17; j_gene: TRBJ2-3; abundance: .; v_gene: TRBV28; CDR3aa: CASSIQKGADFTDTQYF; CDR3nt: TGTGCCAGCAGTATCCAGAAGGGGGCAGATTTCACAGATACGCAGTATTTT
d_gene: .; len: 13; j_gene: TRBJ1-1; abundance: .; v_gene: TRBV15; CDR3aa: CATSRFLGAEAFF; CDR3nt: TGTGCCACCAGCAGATTTTTGGGCGCTGAAGCTTTCTTT
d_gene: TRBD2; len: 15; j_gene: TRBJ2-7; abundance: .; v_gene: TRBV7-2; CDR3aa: CASSLMTSGRGEQYF; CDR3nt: TGTGCCAGCAGCCTAATGACTAGCGGGAGGGGTGAGCAGTACTTC
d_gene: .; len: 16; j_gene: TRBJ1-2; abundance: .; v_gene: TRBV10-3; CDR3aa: CAISESTLGDNYGYTF; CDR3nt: TGTGCCATCAGTGAGTCGACCCTAGGGGATAACTATGGCTACACCTTC
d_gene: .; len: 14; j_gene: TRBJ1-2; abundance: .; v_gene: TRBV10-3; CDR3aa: CAISESGHTGGYTF; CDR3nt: TGTGCCATCAGTGAGTCCGGCCACACAGGGGGCTACACCTTC
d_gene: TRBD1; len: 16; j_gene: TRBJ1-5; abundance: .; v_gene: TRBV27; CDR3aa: CASSLVGTADNQPQHF; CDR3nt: TGTGCCAGCAGTTTAGTCGGGACAGCTGACAATCAGCCCCAGCATTTT
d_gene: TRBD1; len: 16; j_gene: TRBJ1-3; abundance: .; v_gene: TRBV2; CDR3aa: CASRRQGPSSGNTIYF; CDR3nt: TGTGCCAGCAGGAGACAGGGCCCGAGCTCTGGAAACACCATATATTTT
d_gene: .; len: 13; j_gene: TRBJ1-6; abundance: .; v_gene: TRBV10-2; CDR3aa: CASTTRADSPLHF; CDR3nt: TGCGCCAGCACCACCAGGGCAGATTCACCCCTCCACTTT
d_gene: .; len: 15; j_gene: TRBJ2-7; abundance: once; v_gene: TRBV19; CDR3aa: CASSLGRDWSYEQYF; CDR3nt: TGTGCCAGTAGTCTAGGCCGGGACTGGTCCTACGAGCAGTACTTC
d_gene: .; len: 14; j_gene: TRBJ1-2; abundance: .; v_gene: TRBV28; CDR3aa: CASTFTGGNYGYTF; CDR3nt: TGTGCCAGCACTTTTACCGGGGGTAACTATGGCTACACCTTC
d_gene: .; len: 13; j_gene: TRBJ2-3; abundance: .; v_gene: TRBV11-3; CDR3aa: CASSLSRTDTQYF; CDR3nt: TGTGCCAGCAGCTTAAGCCGGACAGATACGCAGTATTTT
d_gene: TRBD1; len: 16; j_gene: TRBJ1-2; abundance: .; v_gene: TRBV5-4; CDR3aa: CASSLASGTGNYGYTF; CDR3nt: TGTGCCAGCAGCTTGGCCTCTGGGACAGGGAACTATGGCTACACCTTC
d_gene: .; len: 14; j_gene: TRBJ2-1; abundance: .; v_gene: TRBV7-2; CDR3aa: CASSFTNINNEQFF; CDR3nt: TGTGCCAGCAGCTTTACAAACATTAACAATGAGCAGTTCTTC
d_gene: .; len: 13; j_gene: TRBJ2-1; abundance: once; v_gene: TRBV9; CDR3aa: CASSVARRGEQFF; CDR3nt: TGTGCCAGCAGCGTAGCTCGGAGGGGTGAGCAGTTCTTC
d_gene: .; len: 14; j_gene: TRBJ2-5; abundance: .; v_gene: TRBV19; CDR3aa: CASSIEGTKETQYF; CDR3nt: TGTGCCAGTAGTATAGAGGGTACTAAAGAGACCCAGTACTTC
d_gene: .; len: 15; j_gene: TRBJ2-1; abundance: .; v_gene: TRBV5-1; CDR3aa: CASSLKPPSQDEQFF; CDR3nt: TGCGCCAGCAGCTTGAAACCACCCAGTCAGGATGAGCAGTTCTTC
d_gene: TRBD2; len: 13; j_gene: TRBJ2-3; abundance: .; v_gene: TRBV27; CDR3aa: CASSSHWRGDFSF; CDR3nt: TGTGCCAGCAGTTCTCACTGGCGGGGGGACTTTTCTTTT
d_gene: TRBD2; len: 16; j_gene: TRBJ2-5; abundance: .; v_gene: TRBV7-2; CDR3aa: CASSTTRLAGEETQYF; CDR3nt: TGTGCCAGCAGTACCACACGACTAGCGGGGGAAGAGACCCAGTACTTC
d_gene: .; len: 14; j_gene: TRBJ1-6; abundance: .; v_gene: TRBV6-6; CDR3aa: CASSYRGGNSPLHF; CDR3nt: TGTGCCAGCAGTTACAGGGGTGGTAATTCACCCCTCCACTTT
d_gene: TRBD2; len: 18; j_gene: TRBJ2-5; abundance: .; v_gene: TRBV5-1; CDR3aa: CASSLVAGGKKYQETQYF; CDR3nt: TGCGCCAGCAGCTTGGTAGCGGGAGGCAAAAAGTACCAAGAGACCCAGTACTTC
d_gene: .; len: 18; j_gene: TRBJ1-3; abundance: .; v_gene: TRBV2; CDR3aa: CASSEGPGNGVSGNTIYF; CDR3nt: TGTGCCAGCAGTGAGGGTCCCGGAAACGGAGTCTCTGGAAACACCATATATTTT
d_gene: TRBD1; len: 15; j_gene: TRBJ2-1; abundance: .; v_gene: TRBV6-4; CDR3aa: CASSSGTGVSNEQFF; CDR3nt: TGTGCCAGCAGTTCGGGGACAGGGGTTTCCAATGAGCAGTTCTTC
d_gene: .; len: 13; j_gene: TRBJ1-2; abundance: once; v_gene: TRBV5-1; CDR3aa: CASSQTVNYGYTF; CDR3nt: TGCGCCAGCAGCCAAACAGTTAACTATGGCTACACCTTC
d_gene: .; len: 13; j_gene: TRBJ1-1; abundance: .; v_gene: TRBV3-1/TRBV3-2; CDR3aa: CASSPATRTEAFF; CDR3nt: TGTGCCAGCAGTCCAGCGACCCGCACTGAAGCTTTCTTT
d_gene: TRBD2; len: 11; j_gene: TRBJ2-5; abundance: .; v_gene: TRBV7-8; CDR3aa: CAGGAGETQYF; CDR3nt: TGTGCCGGGGGAGCGGGGGAGACCCAGTACTTC
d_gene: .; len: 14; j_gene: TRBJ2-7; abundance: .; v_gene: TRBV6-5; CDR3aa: CASSTGRSSYEQYF; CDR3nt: TGTGCCAGCAGTACGGGGAGAAGCTCCTACGAGCAGTACTTC
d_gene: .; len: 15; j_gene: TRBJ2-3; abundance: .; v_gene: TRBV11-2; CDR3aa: CASSPLGTSTDTQYF; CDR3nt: TGTGCCAGCAGCCCCCTTGGGACTAGCACAGATACGCAGTATTTT
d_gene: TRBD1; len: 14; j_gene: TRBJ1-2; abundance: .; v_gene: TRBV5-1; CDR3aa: CASSPGQGGYGYTF; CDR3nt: TGCGCCAGCAGCCCCGGACAGGGTGGCTATGGCTACACCTTC
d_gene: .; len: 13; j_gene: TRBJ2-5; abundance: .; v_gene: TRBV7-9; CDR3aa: CASSLASQGAQYF; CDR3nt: TGTGCCAGCAGCTTAGCGTCCCAAGGGGCCCAGTACTTC
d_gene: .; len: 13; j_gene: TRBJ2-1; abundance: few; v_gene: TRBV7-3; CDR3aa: CASSLVLWAEQFF; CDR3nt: TGTGCCAGCAGCTTGGTCCTTTGGGCGGAGCAGTTCTTC
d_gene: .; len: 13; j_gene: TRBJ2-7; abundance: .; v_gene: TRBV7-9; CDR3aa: CASSLKRAYEQYF; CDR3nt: TGTGCCAGCAGCTTAAAGCGGGCATACGAGCAGTACTTC
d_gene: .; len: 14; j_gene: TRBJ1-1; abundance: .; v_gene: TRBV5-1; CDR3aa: CASSFDFMNTEAFF; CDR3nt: TGCGCCAGCAGCTTTGACTTTATGAACACTGAAGCTTTCTTT
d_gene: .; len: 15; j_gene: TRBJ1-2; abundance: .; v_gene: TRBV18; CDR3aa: CASSRQTGSGDGYTF; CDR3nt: TGTGCCAGCTCACGACAAACAGGGTCAGGGGATGGCTACACCTTC
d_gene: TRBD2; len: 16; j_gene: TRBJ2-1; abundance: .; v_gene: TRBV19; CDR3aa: CASSPYLAGALNEQFF; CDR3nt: TGTGCCAGTAGTCCCTATCTAGCGGGGGCTCTAAATGAGCAGTTCTTC
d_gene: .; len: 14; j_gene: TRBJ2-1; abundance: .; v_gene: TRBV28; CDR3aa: CASRQGGTYNEQFF; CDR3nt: TGTGCCAGCAGACAGGGTGGAACCTACAATGAGCAGTTCTTC
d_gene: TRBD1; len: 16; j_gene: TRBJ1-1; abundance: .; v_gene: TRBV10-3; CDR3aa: CAISESYLTGGTEAFF; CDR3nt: TGTGCCATCAGTGAATCCTATTTGACAGGGGGCACTGAAGCTTTCTTT
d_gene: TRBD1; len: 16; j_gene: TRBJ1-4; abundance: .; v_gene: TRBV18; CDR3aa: CASSQSLGQGEEKLFF; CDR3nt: TGTGCCAGCTCCCAATCCCTGGGACAGGGAGAAGAAAAACTGTTTTTT
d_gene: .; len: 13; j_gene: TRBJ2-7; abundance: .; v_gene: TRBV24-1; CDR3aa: CATSDSFEYEQYF; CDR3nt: TGTGCCACCAGTGATTCTTTCGAGTACGAGCAGTACTTC